This T cell receptor (beta chain) comes out of a study of T cell repertoires in cytomegalovirus infection. Study at large: Recently identified HLA-C-restricted and well-studied HLA-B-restricted CMV epitopes were used.

TCRdb redid the calling of the reads with MiXCR, one entry per CDR3 protein. The data hold 830,000 or so distinct CDR3 sequences, with less than 35% observed a single time. Details on this clonotype: Its matching antigen is unknown.

This clonotype originated in a human donor in good health (CMV status not recorded). Some clones in this sample may be carry-over from other donors' samples. Material: cultured CD8+ T cells from PBMCs, obtained from culture after CMV antigen stimulation.

CDR3 nucleotide sequence: TGTGCCAGCAGTTCCAGGACAGGAAAGAACACTGAAGCTTTCTTT. It yields the protein CASSSRTGKNTEAFF. The chain joins TRBV28 to TRBJ1-1; 7 bases fit TRBD1. Germline CDR1 is MDHEN and CDR2 is SYDVKM. Trimming cost V 4 bases and J 1 base; bases outside gene matches: 6. The CDR3 totals 15 residues. Full variable domain (missing parts from reference TRBV28 and TRBJ1-1): DVKVTQSSRYLVKRTGEKVFLECVQDMDHENMFWYRQDPGLGLRLIYFSYDVKMKEKGDIPEGYSVSREKKERFSLILESASTNQTSMYLCASSSRTGKNTEAFFGQGTRLTVV.